These 13 T cell receptor beta chains were sequenced from one sample in a study of radiation and T cells in renal cell carcinoma. The assay was immunoSEQ multiplex PCR, and TCRdb's table has in-frame clones only and misses some. Altogether approximately 120,000 clones are present, around 80% being singletons, with the ten largest covering about 3%. The time point here: baseline pretreatment blood. Described treatment: 15 Gy SBRT to primary tumor, nephrectomy 4 weeks later. The material was blood, obtained from a patient whose treatment included radiotherapy and nephrectomy. Receptors were obtained from a woman aged 55-69 years with renal cell carcinoma.

This clone was seen only once. The V gene is TRBV6-5, the J gene TRBJ2-1, with a possible D match to TRBD1 (5 bases). The germline V and J ends were trimmed by 5 bases and 7 bases, with 9 bases remaining between them. CDR3 size: 12 residues. The germline gives CDR1 MNHEY, CDR2 SVGAGI. The CDR3 here is CASSPRQNEQFF. In DNA form, the CDR3 reads TGTGCCAGCAGTCCCCGACAGAATGAGCAGTTCTTC.

The chain uses TRBV30 and TRBJ2-3; D is undetermined. The V end was cut by 2 bases, the J end by 4 bases, with 4 bases between. Germline CDR1 and CDR2: GTSNPN and SVGIG (reference sequence). This CDR3 is 11 amino acids long. The CDR3 sequence is CAWSISDTQYF. CDR3 DNA: TGTGCCTGGAGTATCTCAGATACGCAGTATTTT.

The rearrangement links TRBV27 to TRBJ2-5; 9 bases are a match to TRBD2. The CDR3 is made up of 19 amino acids. The V segment lost 6 bases and the J segment 0 bases; nucleotides outside the gene matches: 17. The germline gives CDR1 MNHEY, CDR2 SMNVEV (reference sequence). CDR3 protein: CASRPPPRLAGLYQETQYF. The CDR3 coding sequence is TGTGCCAGCAGACCGCCCCCTAGGCTAGCGGGATTGTACCAAGAGACCCAGTACTTC.

The CDR3 here is CASSPHGPGPYEQYF. CDR3 DNA sequence: TGTGCCAGCAGCCCCCACGGGCCAGGACCATACGAGCAGTACTTC. The chain couples TRBV7-9 to TRBJ2-7; D gene unclear. Germline CDR1 reads SEHNR; CDR2 reads FQNEAQ (reference sequence). Trimming took 5 bases from V and 4 from J, leaving 18 bases between them. The CDR3 covers 15 residues. Full variable domain (missing parts from reference TRBV7-9 and TRBJ2-7): DTGVSQNPRHKITKRGQNVTFRCDPISEHNRLYWYRQTLGQGPEFLTYFQNEAQLEKSRLLSDRFSAERPKGSFSTLEIQRTEQGDSAMYLCASSPHGPGPYEQYFGPGTRLTVT.

In the case of this clone: An end of the junction differs from the germline gene, which may be a read error. The chain carries TRBV29-1 and TRBJ1-2; 7 bases are shared with TRBD1. The germline CDR1 and CDR2 sequences are SQVTM and ANQGSEA. CDR3 size: 12 residues. This CDR3 is CSVEAGTDGYTF. The CDR3 DNA reads TGCAGCGTGGAAGCCGGGACAGATGGCTACACCTTC.

V is TRBV15 and J is TRBJ1-5, with a possible D match to TRBD1 (6 bases). The CDR3 sequence is 16 residues long. V was cut by 3 bases and J by 3 bases, with 15 bases left in between. The germline gives CDR1 LNHNV, CDR2 YYDKDF (reference sequence). The CDR3 coding sequence is TGTGCCACCAGCAGGGAAAACAGGGTCCCCAATCAGCCCCAGCATTTT. Protein sequence: CATSRENRVPNQPQHF.

The gene calls are TRBV20-1 and TRBJ2-7; D gene unclear. The CDR3 contains 11 residues. Looked up from germline, CDR1 is DFQATT and CDR2 is SNEGSKA (reference sequence). V lost 4 bases and J lost 3, with 7 bases in between. The chain's CDR3 is CSANHVYEQYF. As DNA, the CDR3 is TGCAGTGCTAATCACGTCTACGAGCAGTACTTC.

There are a few counts of this clone. The J gene is TRBJ1-1, the V gene TRBV5-1, with TRBD1 identical over 9 bases. This CDR3 comprises 18 residues. Unmatched junction bases numbered 14, after V lost 1 base and J lost 4 bases. Germline CDR1 and CDR2: SGHRS and YFSETQ. CDR3 amino acids: CASSLRQGQGNVGTEAFF. The CDR3 nucleotides read TGCGCCAGCAGCTTGAGGCAGGGACAGGGAAATGTCGGCACTGAAGCTTTCTTT. Full variable domain (remainder filled in from reference TRBV5-1 and TRBJ1-1): KAGVTQTPRYLIKTRGQQVTLSCSPISGHRSVSWYQQTPGQGLQFLFEYFSETQRNKGNFPGRFSGRQFSNSRSEMNVSTLELGDSALYLCASSLRQGQGNVGTEAFFGQGTRLTVV.

The J gene is TRBJ2-3, the V gene TRBV5-4; D remains ambiguous. V lost 0 bases to trimming and J lost 6 bases, with 14 bases between them. The length of the CDR3 is 15 residues. CDR1 SGHNT and CDR2 YYREEE come from the germline V gene (reference sequence). CDR3 protein: CASSLESTAGDTQYF. In DNA form, the CDR3 reads TGTGCCAGCAGCTTGGAGAGTACTGCCGGGGATACGCAGTATTTT.

The chain uses TRBV5-6 and TRBJ2-5, with a tentative D call TRBD1 (6 bases). The germline V gene encodes CDR1 SGHDT and CDR2 YYEEEE. Trimming left V 4 bases short and J 2 bases short, with 21 bases between. CDR3 length: 17 amino acids. This CDR3 is CASSISHGTLVQETQYF. The CDR3 DNA is TGTGCCAGCAGCATTTCCCACGGGACACTGGTTCAAGAGACCCAGTACTTC.

The J gene is TRBJ1-2, the V gene TRBV6-5, with D unclear. The germline V and J ends were trimmed by 2 bases and 4 bases, with 14 bases remaining between them. The CDR3 totals 15 residues. Germline CDR1 and CDR2: MNHEY and SVGAGI. CDR3 bases: TGTGCCAGCAGTTACGAACCCCGGCGGGGCTATGGCTACACCTTC. It yields the protein CASSYEPRRGYGYTF.

The gene calls are TRBV4-2 and TRBJ2-1, with unresolved D. Germline V gene lookup returns CDR1 LGHNA and CDR2 YNFKEQ. This CDR3 has 17 amino acids. V lost 0 bases and J lost 0, with 12 bases in between. CDR3 in amino acids: CASSQETSSSSYNEQFF. In nucleotides, the CDR3 is TGTGCCAGCAGCCAAGAAACGTCCTCGAGCTCCTACAATGAGCAGTTCTTC.

This chain links TRBV2 with TRBJ2-1; a weak D match, TRBD1 (5 bases). V dropped 4 bases and J dropped 4 bases, with 5 bases sitting between them. Per germline, CDR1 SNHLY and CDR2 FYNNEI. This CDR3 is built from 12 residues. CDR3 loop: CASSGQYNEQFF. The CDR3 region has the DNA TGTGCCAGCAGTGGACAGTACAATGAGCAGTTCTTC.